These 21 T cell receptor beta chains were all obtained from the same sample, sequenced in a study of blood T cell repertoires in COVID-19. The repertoire was sequenced with immunoSEQ multiplex PCR; TCRdb's copy has only in-frame clones and lacks some. The sample has about 190,000 clones; 80% to 90% are singletons. The sequenced sample was peripheral blood. All receptors come from a woman between 18 and 29 years old who had recovered from COVID-19.

The chain employs TRBV6-5 and TRBJ2-5; D possibly corresponds to TRBD2 (6 bases). The CDR3 spans 13 residues. Germline V gene sequence: CDR1 MNHEY, CDR2 SVGAGI. The V end was cut by 6 bases, the J end by 2 bases, with 10 bases between. The CDR3 sequence is CASRRDFQETQYF. CDR3 nucleotide sequence: TGTGCCAGCAGGCGGGACTTTCAAGAGACCCAGTACTTC.

This chain uses TRBV15 with TRBJ2-3; tentative D call: TRBD2 (6 bases). The CDR3 consists of 16 residues. Germline V lookup: CDR1 LNHNV, CDR2 YYDKDF (reference sequence). Trimming took off 0 bases at V and 10 bases at J, with 20 bases between the two ends. The CDR3 sequence is CATSRDSGDGSAAQYF. CDR3 bases: TGTGCCACCAGCAGAGATTCGGGGGACGGGTCCGCGGCGCAGTATTTT.

The chain couples TRBV4-2 to TRBJ2-3, with 7 positions matching TRBD2. The CDR3 runs 15 residues. V trimming: 1 base; J trimming: 10 bases; junction bases outside the gene matches: 11. Germline CDR1 is LGHNA and CDR2 is YNFKEQ. The chain's CDR3 is CASSQVGQRDIAQYF. The CDR3 DNA reads as TGTGCCAGCAGCCAAGTCGGGCAGCGGGATATAGCGCAGTATTTT.

The chain has TRBV19 and TRBJ2-5, with 12 positions matching TRBD2. The germline V gene has CDR1 LNHDA and CDR2 SQIVND (reference sequence). The CDR3 runs to 15 residues. V was pared by 5 bases and J by 5 bases, with 6 bases of the junction left unmatched. The CDR3 DNA reads TGTGCCAGTAGTCCTACTAGCGGGAGGATCGAGACCCAGTACTTC. It is translated as CASSPTSGRIETQYF.

The chain joins TRBV4-1 to TRBJ2-1; 9 nucleotides line up with TRBD2. The CDR3 is 18 amino acids. Germline lookup yields CDR1 MGHRA and CDR2 YSYEKL. Trimming removed 3 bases from V and 0 bases from J; junction bases left unmatched: 9. CDR3 in amino acids: CASSQDSRRGGSYNEQFF. In DNA form, the CDR3 reads TGCGCCAGCAGCCAGGACAGTCGGCGGGGGGGCTCCTACAATGAGCAGTTCTTC.

CDR3 DNA sequence: TGTGCCTGGAGTAGACAGCTAAACACTGAAGCTTTCTTT. It encodes CAWSRQLNTEAFF. This sequence joins TRBV30 and TRBJ1-1; D is possibly TRBD1 (5 bases). The V gene lost 2 bases and the J gene lost 2 bases, with 9 bases spanning the gap. The CDR3 extends over 13 amino acids. The germline V gene encodes CDR1 GTSNPN and CDR2 SVGIG (reference sequence). The full variable domain, its missing parts supplied by reference TRBV30 and TRBJ1-1, is SQTIHQWPATLVQPVGSPLSLECTVEGTSNPNLYWYRQAAGRGLQLLFYSVGIGQISSEVPQNLSASRPQDRQFILSSKKLLLSDSGFYLCAWSRQLNTEAFFGQGTRLTVV.

The rearrangement uses TRBV30 and TRBJ1-4, with D perhaps TRBD1 (5 bases). V gave up 5 bases and J gave up 4 bases, with 20 bases separating them. The germline V gene has CDR1 GTSNPN and CDR2 SVGIG (reference sequence). The CDR3 has 16 residues. CDR3: CAWARGDRTSNEKLFF. As DNA, the CDR3 is TGTGCCTGGGCCCGGGGGGATCGGACCAGTAATGAAAAACTGTTTTTT.

This clone is a singleton in its sample. The chain recombines TRBV19 with TRBJ1-4, with D uncertain. The CDR3 spans 13 residues. Trimming left V 9 bases short and J 7 bases short, with 15 bases between. Per germline, CDR1 LNHDA and CDR2 SQIVND (reference sequence). The CDR3 DNA follows: TGTGCCAGCCTCCAGGCCGGGAGTGAAAAACTGTTTTTT. This codes for CASLQAGSEKLFF.

The chain combines TRBV6-1 with TRBJ1-1; D perhaps matches TRBD1 (6 bases). This CDR3 is built from 13 residues. Trimming took off 3 bases at V and 1 base at J, with 6 bases between the two ends. CDR1 and CDR2 (germline): MNHNS, SASEGT. CDR3: CASSDRGNTEAFF. CDR3 DNA sequence: TGTGCCAGCAGTGACAGGGGGAACACTGAAGCTTTCTTT.

This chain connects TRBV7-6 to TRBJ1-4; D not resolved. CDR1 and CDR2 from the germline V gene are SGHVS and FNYEAQ. The CDR3 extends over 15 amino acids. The V end was cut by 5 bases, the J end by 10 bases, with 20 bases between. The CDR3 DNA sequence: TGTGCCAGCAGCCTAAATAGCGGCAATGATCGAAAACTGTTTTTT. Protein: CASSLNSGNDRKLFF.

The chain carries TRBV19 and TRBJ2-5; the D gene is possibly TRBD1 (6 bases). The V gene lost 4 bases and the J gene lost 2 bases, with 14 bases spanning the gap. Germline V gives CDR1 LNHDA, CDR2 SQIVND (reference sequence). The CDR3 runs 15 residues. In DNA, the CDR3 is TGTGCCAGTAGTAGGGGCAACAGGGCTCAAGAGACCCAGTACTTC. Translating gives CASSRGNRAQETQYF.

The J gene is TRBJ2-1, the V gene TRBV19; 7 positions match TRBD1. This CDR3 region has 17 residues. Germline CDR1 and CDR2: LNHDA and SQIVND (reference sequence). V trimming: 4 bases; J trimming: 0 bases; junction bases outside the gene matches: 9. The CDR3: CASSRPLGQSSYNEQFF. The CDR3 DNA reads as TGTGCCAGTAGTAGACCCTTGGGACAGAGCTCCTACAATGAGCAGTTCTTC.

This chain uses TRBV9 with TRBJ2-7; unclear D gene. The CDR3 runs 14 residues. In germline, CDR1 is SGDLS, CDR2 YYNGEE. V was clipped by 0 bases and J by 2 bases, with 9 bases between them. CDR3 protein: CASSVVDNPYEQYF. In DNA, the CDR3 is TGTGCCAGCAGCGTAGTCGACAACCCCTACGAGCAGTACTTC.

CDR3: CASILPDRNEQFF. CDR3 nucleotide sequence: TGTGCCAGCATTTTACCGGACAGAAATGAGCAGTTCTTC. The V and J genes are TRBV6-5 and TRBJ2-1, with D maybe TRBD1 (6 bases). V lost 7 bases, J lost 7 bases, and 14 bases lay in between. CDR3 length: 13 residues. Germline assignment: CDR1 MNHEY and CDR2 SVGAGI.

There are a few counts of this clone. The chain employs TRBV2 and TRBJ1-2, with TRBD1 as a possible D gene (6 bases). This CDR3 has 12 amino acids. V was pared by 7 bases and J by 2 bases, with 8 bases between. Germline lookup yields CDR1 SNHLY and CDR2 FYNNEI. CDR3 DNA sequence: TGTGCCAGCATGGGGACAAACTATGGCTACACCTTC. Translating it yields CASMGTNYGYTF.

V and J are TRBV27 and TRBJ2-3; no clear D. Germline V gene sequence: CDR1 MNHEY, CDR2 SMNVEV (reference sequence). V was pared by 5 bases and J by 6 bases, with 6 bases between. The CDR3 runs to 11 residues. CDR3 in amino acids: CASSISDTQYF. Written as DNA, the CDR3 is TGTGCCAGCAGTATCTCGGATACGCAGTATTTT.

The CDR3 spells CASSLEGVYEAFF. CDR3 nucleotide sequence: TGCGCCAGCAGCTTGGAAGGGGTATATGAGGCTTTCTTT. V is TRBV5-1 and J is TRBJ1-1, with a tentative D call TRBD1 (5 bases). Trimming cost V 0 bases and J 11 bases, with 14 bases left between them. The germline V gene has CDR1 SGHRS and CDR2 YFSETQ. This CDR3 is built from 13 residues. The variable domain in full, with the rest retrieved from reference TRBV5-1 and TRBJ1-1, is KAGVTQTPRYLIKTRGQQVTLSCSPISGHRSVSWYQQTPGQGLQFLFEYFSETQRNKGNFPGRFSGRQFSNSRSEMNVSTLELGDSALYLCASSLEGVYEAFFGQGTRLTVV.

The rearrangement joins TRBV6-5 to TRBJ1-2, with 9 positions matching TRBD1. Germline V gives CDR1 MNHEY, CDR2 SVGAGI. The CDR3 has 15 amino acids. V shed 4 bases and J 8 bases; nucleotides not matched to a gene: 11. The CDR3 nucleotides read TGTGCCAGCAGTTGGGGTTCTACAGGGGGCGAAGGCTACACCTTC. Amino acid sequence: CASSWGSTGGEGYTF.

The chain couples TRBV15 to TRBJ2-2; the match to TRBD1 covers 7 bases. This CDR3 spans 16 amino acids. From germline, CDR1 is LNHNV and CDR2 YYDKDF (reference sequence). Trimming took 2 bases from V and 5 from J; bases not matched to a gene: 8. CDR3 DNA: TGTGCCACCAGCAGAACTATTCGACAGGGAACCGGGGAGCTGTTTTTT. As protein: CATSRTIRQGTGELFF.

V usage is TRBV27 and J usage is TRBJ2-3, with TRBD2 as a possible D gene (6 bases). The CDR3 sequence is 15 residues long. With 3 bases removed from V and 0 bases from J, the gap between germline ends came to 10 bases. CDR1 and CDR2 (germline): MNHEY, SMNVEV (reference sequence). The CDR3 loop reads CASSFSGLSTDTQYF. The CDR3, as DNA: TGTGCCAGCAGTTTTTCGGGACTCAGCACAGATACGCAGTATTTT.

The chain joins TRBV11-1 to TRBJ2-1; a weak D match, TRBD2 (5 bases). The V gene lost 2 bases and the J gene lost 8 bases, with 13 bases spanning the gap. Germline V gene sequence: CDR1 SGHAT, CDR2 FQDESV (reference sequence). CDR3 length: 14 amino acids. The CDR3 nucleotides read TGTGCCAGCAGCTTAACACGGGATCCGGATGAGCAGTTCTTC. Translation gives CASSLTRDPDEQFF.